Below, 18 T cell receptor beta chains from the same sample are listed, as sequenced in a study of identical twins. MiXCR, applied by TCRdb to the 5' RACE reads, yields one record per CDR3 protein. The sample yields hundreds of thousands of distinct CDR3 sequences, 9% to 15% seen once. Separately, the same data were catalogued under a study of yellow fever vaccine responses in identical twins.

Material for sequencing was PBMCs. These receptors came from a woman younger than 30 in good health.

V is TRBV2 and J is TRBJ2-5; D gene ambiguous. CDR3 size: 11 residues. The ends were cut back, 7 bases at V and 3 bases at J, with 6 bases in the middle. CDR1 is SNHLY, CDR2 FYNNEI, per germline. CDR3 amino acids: CASMDEETQYF. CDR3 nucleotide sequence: TGTGCCAGCATGGACGAAGAGACCCAGTACTTC.

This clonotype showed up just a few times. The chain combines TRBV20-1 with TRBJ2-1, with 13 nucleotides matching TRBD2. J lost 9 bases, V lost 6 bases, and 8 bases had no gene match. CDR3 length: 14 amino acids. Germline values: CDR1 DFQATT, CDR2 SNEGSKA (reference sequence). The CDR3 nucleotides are TGCAGTGCCACTAGCGGGGGGGCCCTCCGTGAGCAGTTCTTC. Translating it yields CSATSGGALREQFF.

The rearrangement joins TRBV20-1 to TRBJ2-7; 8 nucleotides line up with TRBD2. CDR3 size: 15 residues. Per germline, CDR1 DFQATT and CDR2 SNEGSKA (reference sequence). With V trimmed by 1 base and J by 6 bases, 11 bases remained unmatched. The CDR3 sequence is CSARAPAGLVFEQYF. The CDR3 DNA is TGCAGTGCTAGAGCCCCTGCGGGACTAGTCTTCGAGCAGTACTTC.

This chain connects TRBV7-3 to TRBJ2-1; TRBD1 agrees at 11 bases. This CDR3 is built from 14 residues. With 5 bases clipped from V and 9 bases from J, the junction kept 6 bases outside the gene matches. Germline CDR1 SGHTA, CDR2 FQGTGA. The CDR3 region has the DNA TGTGCCAGCAGCCGGACAGGGGGCGGCGGTGAGCAGTTCTTC. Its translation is CASSRTGGGGEQFF.

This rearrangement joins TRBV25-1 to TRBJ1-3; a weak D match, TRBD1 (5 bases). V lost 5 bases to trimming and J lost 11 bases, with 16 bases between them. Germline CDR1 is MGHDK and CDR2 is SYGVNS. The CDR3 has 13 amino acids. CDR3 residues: CASSPGGGNAIYF. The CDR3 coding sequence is TGTGCCAGCAGTCCCGGGGGGGGGAACGCCATATATTTT.

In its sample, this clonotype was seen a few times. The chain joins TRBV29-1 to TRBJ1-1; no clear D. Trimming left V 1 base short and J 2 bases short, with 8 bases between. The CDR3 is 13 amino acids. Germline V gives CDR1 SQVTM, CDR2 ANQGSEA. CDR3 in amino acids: CSVEVTVNTEAFF. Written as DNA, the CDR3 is TGCAGCGTTGAAGTGACCGTAAACACTGAAGCTTTCTTT. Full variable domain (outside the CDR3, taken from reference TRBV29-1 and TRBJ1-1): SAVISQKPSRDICQRGTSLTIQCQVDSQVTMMFWYRQQPGQSLTLIATANQGSEATYESGFVIDKFPISRPNLTFSTLTVSNMSPEDSSIYLCSVEVTVNTEAFFGQGTRLTVV.

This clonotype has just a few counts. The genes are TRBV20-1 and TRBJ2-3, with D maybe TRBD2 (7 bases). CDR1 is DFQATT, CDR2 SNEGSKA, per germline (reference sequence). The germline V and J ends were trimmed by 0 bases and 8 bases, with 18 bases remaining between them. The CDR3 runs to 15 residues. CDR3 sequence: CSARDPGGTAGTQYF. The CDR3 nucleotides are TGCAGTGCTAGAGATCCGGGGGGCACGGCGGGTACGCAGTATTTT.

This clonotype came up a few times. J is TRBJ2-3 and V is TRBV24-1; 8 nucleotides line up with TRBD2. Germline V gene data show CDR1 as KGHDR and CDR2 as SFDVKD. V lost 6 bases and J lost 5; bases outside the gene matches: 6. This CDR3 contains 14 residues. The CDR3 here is CATSSSGKKDTQYF. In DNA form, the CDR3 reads TGTGCCACCAGTAGTAGCGGGAAAAAAGATACGCAGTATTTT.

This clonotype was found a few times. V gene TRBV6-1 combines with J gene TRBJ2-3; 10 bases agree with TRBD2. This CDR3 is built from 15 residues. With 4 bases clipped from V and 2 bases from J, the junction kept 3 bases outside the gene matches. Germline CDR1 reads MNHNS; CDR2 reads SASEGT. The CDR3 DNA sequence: TGTGCCAGCAGTGGTAGCGGGGGGCCCACAGATACGCAGTATTTT. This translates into CASSGSGGPTDTQYF.

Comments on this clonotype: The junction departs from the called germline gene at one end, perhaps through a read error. CDR3 in DNA: TGTACCAGCAGTTCAGTCACTAGCGGGAGGCTTGGCCAAAAGGGGGTTCAGTACTTC. Amino acid sequence: CTSSSVTSGRLGQKGVQYF. The chain joins TRBV11-2 to TRBJ2-4, with 12 bases matching TRBD2. The CDR3 sequence is 19 residues long. Germline values: CDR1 SGHAT, CDR2 FQNNGV.

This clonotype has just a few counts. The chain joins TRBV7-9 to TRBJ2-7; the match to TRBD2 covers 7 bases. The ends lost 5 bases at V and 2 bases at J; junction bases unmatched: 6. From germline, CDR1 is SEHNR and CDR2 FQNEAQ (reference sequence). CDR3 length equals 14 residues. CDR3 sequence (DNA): TGTGCCAGCAGCCTTCCTGGACTAGCCTACGAGCAGTACTTC. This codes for CASSLPGLAYEQYF.

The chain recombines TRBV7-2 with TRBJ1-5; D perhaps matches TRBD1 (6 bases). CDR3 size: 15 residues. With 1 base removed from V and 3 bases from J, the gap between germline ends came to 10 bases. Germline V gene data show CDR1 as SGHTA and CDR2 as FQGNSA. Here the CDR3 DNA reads TGTGCCAGCAGCTTAGTCGGACAGCCCAATCAGCCCCAGCATTTT. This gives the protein CASSLVGQPNQPQHF. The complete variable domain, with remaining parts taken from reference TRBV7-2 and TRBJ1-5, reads GAGVSQSPSNKVTEKGKDVELRCDPISGHTALYWYRQSLGQGLEFLIYFQGNSAPDKSGLPSDRFSAERTGGSVSTLTIQRTQQEDSAVYLCASSLVGQPNQPQHFGDGTRLSIL.

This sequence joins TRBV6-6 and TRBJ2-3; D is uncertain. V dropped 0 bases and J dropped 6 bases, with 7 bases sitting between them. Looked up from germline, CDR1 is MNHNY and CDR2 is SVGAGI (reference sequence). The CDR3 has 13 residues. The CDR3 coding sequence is TGTGCCAGCAGTTACTCGATGTCGGATACGCAGTATTTT. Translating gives CASSYSMSDTQYF.

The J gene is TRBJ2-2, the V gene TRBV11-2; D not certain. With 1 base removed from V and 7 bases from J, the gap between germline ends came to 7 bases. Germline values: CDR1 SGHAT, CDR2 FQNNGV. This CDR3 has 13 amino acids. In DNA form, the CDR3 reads TGTGCCAGCAGCTTAGGTAGAGTCGGGGAGCTGTTTTTT. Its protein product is CASSLGRVGELFF. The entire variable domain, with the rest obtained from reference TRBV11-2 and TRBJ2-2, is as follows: EAGVAQSPRYKIIEKRQSVAFWCNPISGHATLYWYQQILGQGPKLLIQFQNNGVVDDSQLPKDRFSAERLKGVDSTLKIQPAKLEDSAVYLCASSLGRVGELFFGEGSRLTVL.

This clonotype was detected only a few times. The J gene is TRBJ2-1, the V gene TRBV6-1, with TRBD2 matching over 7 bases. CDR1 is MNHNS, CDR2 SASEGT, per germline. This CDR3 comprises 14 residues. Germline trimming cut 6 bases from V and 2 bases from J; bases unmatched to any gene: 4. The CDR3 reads CASRGSGPYNEQFF. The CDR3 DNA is TGTGCCAGCAGGGGTAGCGGGCCCTACAATGAGCAGTTCTTC.

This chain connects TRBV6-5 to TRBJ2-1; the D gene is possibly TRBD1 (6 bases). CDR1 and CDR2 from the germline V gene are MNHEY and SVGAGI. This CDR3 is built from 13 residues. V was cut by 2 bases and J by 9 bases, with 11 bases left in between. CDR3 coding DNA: TGTGCCAGCAGTTACCTGACAGGAGGTGAGCAGTTCTTC. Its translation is CASSYLTGGEQFF.

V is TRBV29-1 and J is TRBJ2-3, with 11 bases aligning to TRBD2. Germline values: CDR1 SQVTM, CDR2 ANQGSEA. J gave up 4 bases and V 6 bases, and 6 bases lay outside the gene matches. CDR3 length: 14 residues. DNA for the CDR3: TGCAGCGTGAAACTAGCGGGGGTGTCAGATACGCAGTATTTT. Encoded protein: CSVKLAGVSDTQYF.

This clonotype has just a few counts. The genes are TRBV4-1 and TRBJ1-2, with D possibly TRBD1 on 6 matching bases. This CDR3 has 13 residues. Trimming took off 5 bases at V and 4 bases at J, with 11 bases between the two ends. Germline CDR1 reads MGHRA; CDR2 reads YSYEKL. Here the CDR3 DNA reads TGCGCCAGCAGCTTGGGGGACACCTATGGCTACACCTTC. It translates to CASSLGDTYGYTF.